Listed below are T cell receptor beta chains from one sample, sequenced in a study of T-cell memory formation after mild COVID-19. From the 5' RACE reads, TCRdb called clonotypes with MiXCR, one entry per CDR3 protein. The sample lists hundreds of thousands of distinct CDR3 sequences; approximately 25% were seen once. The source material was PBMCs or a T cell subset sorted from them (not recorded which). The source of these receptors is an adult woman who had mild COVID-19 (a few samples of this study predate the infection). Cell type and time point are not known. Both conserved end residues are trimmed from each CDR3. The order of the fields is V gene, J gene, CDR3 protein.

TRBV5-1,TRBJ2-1,ASSTAGGPIHEQF
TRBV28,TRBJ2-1,ASTAGGLYNEQF
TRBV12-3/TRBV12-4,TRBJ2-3,ASSFDGSPDTQY
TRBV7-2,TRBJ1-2,ASSHRQGAGGYT
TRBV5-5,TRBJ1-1,ASSLIAALLNTEAF
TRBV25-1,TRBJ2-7,ASSDLPGRAMDYEQY
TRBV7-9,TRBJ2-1,ASSDDEQF
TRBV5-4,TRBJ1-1,ASSSTGAGTEAF
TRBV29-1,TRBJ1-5,SVRDGNSNQPQH
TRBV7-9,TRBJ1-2,ASSSGTLYGYT
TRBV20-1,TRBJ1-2,SARGGTGKNPDGYT
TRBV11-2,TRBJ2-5,ASSFGQAWGETQY
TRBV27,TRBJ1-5,ASSLYAGTLGHQPQH
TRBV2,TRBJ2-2,ASSIRLAGDTGELF
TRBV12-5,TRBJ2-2,ASGTGQGAPGELF
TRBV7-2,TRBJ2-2,ASSLTVKTGELF